This T cell receptor (beta chain) was identified in a study of radiotherapy plus CTLA-4 blockade in lung cancer. Study overall: Objective responses were documented in around 19% of patients, with disease control in approximately 31%.

Study results and caveats: Per reports, early blood T cell clone dynamics, plus interferon-beta, forecast response most strongly.

This CDR3 has 13 amino acids. Trimming took off 3 bases at V and 5 bases at J, with 11 bases between the two ends. Germline values: CDR1 SGHKS, CDR2 YYEKEE (reference sequence). TCRdb keeps only in-frame clones here, not all; method: immunoSEQ multiplex PCR. The table has tens of thousands of clones, roughly four fifths seen once; the top ten hold approximately 5%. Concerning this clone: What it recognizes is unknown.

The sequence was collected from a human donor with non-small cell lung cancer whose response to radiotherapy plus ipilimumab could not be evaluated. The chain uses TRBV5-5 and TRBJ1-2; D gene unclear. The specimen comprised peripheral blood, sampled from a patient treated with radiotherapy plus ipilimumab. Written as DNA, the CDR3 is TGTGCCAGCAGCTCCGCCTACGCTTATGGCTACACCTTC. Translation gives CASSSAYAYGYTF.